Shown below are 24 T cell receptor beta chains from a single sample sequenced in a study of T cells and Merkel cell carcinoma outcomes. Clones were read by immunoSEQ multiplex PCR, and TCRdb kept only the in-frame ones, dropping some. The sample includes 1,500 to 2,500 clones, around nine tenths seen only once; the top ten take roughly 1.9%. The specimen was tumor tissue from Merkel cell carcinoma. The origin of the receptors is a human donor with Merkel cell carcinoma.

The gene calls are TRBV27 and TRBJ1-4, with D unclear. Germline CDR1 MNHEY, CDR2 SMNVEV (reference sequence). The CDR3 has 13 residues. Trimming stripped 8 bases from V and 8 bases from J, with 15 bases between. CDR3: CASGDTAPEKLFF. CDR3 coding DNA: TGTGCCAGCGGAGACACTGCGCCCGAAAAACTGTTTTTT.

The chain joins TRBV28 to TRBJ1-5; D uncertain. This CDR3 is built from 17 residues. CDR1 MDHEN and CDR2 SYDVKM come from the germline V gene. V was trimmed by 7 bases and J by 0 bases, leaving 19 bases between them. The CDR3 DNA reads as TGTGCCAGCATCCAACTGGACGCCGGGTATAGCAATCAGCCCCAGCATTTT. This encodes CASIQLDAGYSNQPQHF.

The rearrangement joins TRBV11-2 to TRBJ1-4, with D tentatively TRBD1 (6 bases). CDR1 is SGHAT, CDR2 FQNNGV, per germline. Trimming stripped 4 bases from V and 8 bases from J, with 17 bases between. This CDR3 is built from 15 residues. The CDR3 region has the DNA TGTGCCAGCAGCTCCCACGTAGGGGGGGGAGAAAAACTGTTTTTT. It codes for CASSSHVGGGEKLFF.

The CDR3 spells CASSGTSGGNQPQHF. The DNA of the CDR3 is TGCGCCAGCAGTGGGACGTCCGGGGGCAATCAGCCCCAGCATTTT. V gene TRBV4-1 combines with J gene TRBJ1-5, with D maybe TRBD1 (5 bases). CDR3 size: 15 residues. Germline loops: CDR1 MGHRA, CDR2 YSYEKL. V lost 6 bases and J 2 bases, leaving 14 bases between the germline ends.

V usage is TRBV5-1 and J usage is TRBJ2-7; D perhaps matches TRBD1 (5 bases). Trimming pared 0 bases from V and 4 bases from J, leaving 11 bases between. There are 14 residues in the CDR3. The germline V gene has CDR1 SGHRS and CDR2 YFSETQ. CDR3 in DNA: TGCGCCAGCAGCTTGGAGCAGGGCTTATACGAGCAGTACTTC. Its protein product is CASSLEQGLYEQYF.

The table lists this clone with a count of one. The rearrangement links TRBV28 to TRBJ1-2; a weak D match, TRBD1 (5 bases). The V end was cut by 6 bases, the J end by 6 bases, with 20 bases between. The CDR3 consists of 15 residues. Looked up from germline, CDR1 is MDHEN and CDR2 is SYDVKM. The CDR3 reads CASRSGGGLGHGYTF. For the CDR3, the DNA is TGTGCCAGCAGGTCCGGGGGAGGGCTCGGGCATGGCTACACCTTC.

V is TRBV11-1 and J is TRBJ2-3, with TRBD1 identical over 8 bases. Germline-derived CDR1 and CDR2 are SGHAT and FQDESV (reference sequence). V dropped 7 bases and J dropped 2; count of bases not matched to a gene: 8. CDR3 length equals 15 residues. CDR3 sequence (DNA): TGTGCCAGCAATGGAGGGACAGGCTACACAGATACGCAGTATTTT. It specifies CASNGGTGYTDTQYF.

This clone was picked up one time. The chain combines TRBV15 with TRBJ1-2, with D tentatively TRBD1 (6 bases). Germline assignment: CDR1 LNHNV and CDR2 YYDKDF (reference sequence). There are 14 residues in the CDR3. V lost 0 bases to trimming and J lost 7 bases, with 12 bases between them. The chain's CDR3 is CATSRDMGGGGYTF. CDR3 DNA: TGTGCCACCAGCAGAGATATGGGGGGCGGTGGCTACACCTTC. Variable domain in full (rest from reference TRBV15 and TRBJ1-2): DAMVIQNPRYQVTQFGKPVTLSCSQTLNHNVMYWYQQKSSQAPKLLFHYYDKDFNNEADTPDNFQSRRPNTSFCFLDIRSPGLGDTAMYLCATSRDMGGGGYTFGSGTRLTVV.

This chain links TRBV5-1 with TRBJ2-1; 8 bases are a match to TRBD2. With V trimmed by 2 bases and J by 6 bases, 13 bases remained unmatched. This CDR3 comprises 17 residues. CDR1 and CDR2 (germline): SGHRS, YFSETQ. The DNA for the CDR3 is TGCGCCAGCAGCTTTACCGGGAGGGCCGGTGCCGCCAATGAGCAGTTCTTC. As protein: CASSFTGRAGAANEQFF.

In nucleotides, the CDR3 is TGTGCCAGCAGTTCACAAGATGCCGCGGGAGAAGTAGCCAAAAACATTCAGTACTTC. Translation: CASSSQDAAGEVAKNIQYF. The rearrangement joins TRBV28 to TRBJ2-4; 7 bases are a match to TRBD2. The CDR3 totals 19 residues. Trimming cost V 4 bases and J 0 bases; bases outside gene matches: 15. CDR1 and CDR2 from the germline V gene are MDHEN and SYDVKM.

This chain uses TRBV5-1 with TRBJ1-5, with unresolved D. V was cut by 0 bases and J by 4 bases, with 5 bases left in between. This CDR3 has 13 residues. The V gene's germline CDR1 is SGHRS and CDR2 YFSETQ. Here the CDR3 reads CASSLEANQPQHF. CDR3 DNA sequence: TGCGCCAGCAGCTTGGAGGCAAATCAGCCCCAGCATTTT.

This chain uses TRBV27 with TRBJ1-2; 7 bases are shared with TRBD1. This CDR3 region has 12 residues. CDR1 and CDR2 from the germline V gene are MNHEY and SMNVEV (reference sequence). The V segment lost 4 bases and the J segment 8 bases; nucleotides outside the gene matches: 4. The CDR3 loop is CASSYTGEGYTF. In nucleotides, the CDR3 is TGTGCCAGCAGTTATACAGGGGAGGGCTACACCTTC.

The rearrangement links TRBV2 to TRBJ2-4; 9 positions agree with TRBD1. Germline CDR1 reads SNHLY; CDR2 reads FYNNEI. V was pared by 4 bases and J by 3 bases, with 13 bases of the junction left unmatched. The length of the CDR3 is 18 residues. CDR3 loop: CASSGRSTGGLGKNIQYF. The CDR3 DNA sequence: TGTGCCAGCAGTGGAAGGTCTACAGGGGGCCTCGGCAAAAACATTCAGTACTTC.

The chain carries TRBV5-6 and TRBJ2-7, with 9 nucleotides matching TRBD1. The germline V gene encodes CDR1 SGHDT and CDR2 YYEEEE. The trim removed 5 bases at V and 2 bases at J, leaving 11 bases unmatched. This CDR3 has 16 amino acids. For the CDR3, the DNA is TGTGCCAGCAGTTTTAAACCGGGACAGGGAACCTACGAGCAGTACTTC. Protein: CASSFKPGQGTYEQYF.

DNA of the CDR3: TGTGCCAGCAGCCCTACCTACGAGCAGTACTTC. It translates to CASSPTYEQYF. The chain employs TRBV7-8 and TRBJ2-7; no definite D call. The CDR3 runs 11 residues. V lost 5 bases, J lost 2 bases, and 4 bases lay in between. The germline CDR1 and CDR2 sequences are SGHVS and FQNEAQ.

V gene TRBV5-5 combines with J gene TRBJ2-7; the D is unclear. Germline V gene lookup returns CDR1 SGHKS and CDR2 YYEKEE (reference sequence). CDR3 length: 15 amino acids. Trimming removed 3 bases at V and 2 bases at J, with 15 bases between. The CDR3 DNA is TGTGCCAGCAGCTCCCGGATTCCCAGAACCTACGAGCAGTACTTC. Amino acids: CASSSRIPRTYEQYF.

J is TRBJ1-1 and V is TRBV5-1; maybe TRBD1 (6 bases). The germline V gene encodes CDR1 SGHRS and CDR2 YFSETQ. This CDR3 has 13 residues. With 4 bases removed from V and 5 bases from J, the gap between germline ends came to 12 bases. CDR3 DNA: TGCGCCAGCAGCCTACAGGGTGGGACTGAAGCTTTCTTT. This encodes CASSLQGGTEAFF. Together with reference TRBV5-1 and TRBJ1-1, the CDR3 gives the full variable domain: KAGVTQTPRYLIKTRGQQVTLSCSPISGHRSVSWYQQTPGQGLQFLFEYFSETQRNKGNFPGRFSGRQFSNSRSEMNVSTLELGDSALYLCASSLQGGTEAFFGQGTRLTVV.

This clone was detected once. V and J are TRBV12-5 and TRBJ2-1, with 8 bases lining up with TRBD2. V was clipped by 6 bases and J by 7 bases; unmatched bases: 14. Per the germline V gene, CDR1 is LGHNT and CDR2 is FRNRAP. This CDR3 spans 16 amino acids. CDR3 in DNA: TGTGCTAGTGGAGATCAAGCGGGAGCGATGGGGAATGAGCAGTTCTTC. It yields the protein CASGDQAGAMGNEQFF.

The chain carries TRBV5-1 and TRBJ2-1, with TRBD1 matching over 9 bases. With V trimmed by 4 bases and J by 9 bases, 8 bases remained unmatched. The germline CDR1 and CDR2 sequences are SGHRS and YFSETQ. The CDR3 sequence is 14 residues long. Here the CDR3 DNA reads TGCGCCAGCAGCACCCGACAGGGGGAGGGTGAGCAGTTCTTC. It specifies CASSTRQGEGEQFF.

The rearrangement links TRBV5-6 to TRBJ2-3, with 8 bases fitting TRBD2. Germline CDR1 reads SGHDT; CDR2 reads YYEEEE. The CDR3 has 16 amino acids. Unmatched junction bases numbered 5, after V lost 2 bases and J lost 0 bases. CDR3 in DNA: TGTGCCAGCAGCTTCAAGCGGGGGCCGAGCACAGATACGCAGTATTTT. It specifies CASSFKRGPSTDTQYF. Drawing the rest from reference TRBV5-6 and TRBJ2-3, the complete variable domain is DAGVTQSPTHLIKTRGQQVTLRCSPKSGHDTVSWYQQALGQGPQFIFQYYEEEERQRGNFPDRFSGHQFPNYSSELNVNALLLGDSALYLCASSFKRGPSTDTQYFGPGTRLTVL.

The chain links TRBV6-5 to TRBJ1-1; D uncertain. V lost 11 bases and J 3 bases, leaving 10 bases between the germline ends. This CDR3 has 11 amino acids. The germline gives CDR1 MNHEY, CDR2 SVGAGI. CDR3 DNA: TGTGCCCGAGACGAGTACACTGAAGCTTTCTTT. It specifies CARDEYTEAFF.

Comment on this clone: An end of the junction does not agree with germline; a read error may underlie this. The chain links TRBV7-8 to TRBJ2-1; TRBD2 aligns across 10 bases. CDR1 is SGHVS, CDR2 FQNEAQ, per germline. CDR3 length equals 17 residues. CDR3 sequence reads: CANSLVTSGRAQDEQFF. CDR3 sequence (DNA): TGTGCCAACAGCTTAGTGACGAGCGGGAGGGCACAGGATGAGCAGTTCTTC.

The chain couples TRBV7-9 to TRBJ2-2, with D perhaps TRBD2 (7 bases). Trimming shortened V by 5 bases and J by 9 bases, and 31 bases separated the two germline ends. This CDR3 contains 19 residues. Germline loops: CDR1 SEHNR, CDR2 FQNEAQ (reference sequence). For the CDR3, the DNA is TGTGCCAGCAGCCTTAGAGGGGGGGGTTCCTTATCACCTCTCCGGGAGCTGTTTTTT. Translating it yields CASSLRGGGSLSPLRELFF.

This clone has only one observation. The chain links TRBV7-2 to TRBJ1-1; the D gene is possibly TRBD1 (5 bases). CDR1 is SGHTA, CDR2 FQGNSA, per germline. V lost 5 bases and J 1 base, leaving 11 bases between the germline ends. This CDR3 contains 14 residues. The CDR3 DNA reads TGTGCCAGCAGCCCTAGGACACAGAACACTGAAGCTTTCTTT. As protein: CASSPRTQNTEAFF.